This is a list of T cell receptor beta chains from one sample in a study of T-cell memory formation after mild COVID-19. MiXCR, run by TCRdb on the 5' RACE reads, gives a single entry per CDR3 protein. This sample has 250,000 to 400,000 distinct CDR3 sequences, with over 11% found just once. Sequenced: PBMCs or a T cell subset sorted from them (not recorded which). The origin of the receptors is a man aged 18-30 years who had mild COVID-19 (a few samples of this study predate the infection). Cell type and time point are not known. CDR3s leave out the opening cysteine and the closing phenylalanine or tryptophan.

J: TRBJ2-7
V: TRBV20-1
CDR3: SANLQAGVSYEQY

J: TRBJ2-3
V: TRBV6-1
CDR3: ASRTDTTDTQY

J: TRBJ1-2
V: TRBV3-1
CDR3: ASSPGTGGYYGYT

J: TRBJ2-7
V: TRBV5-1
CDR3: ASSSGREQY

J: TRBJ1-2
V: TRBV4-3
CDR3: ASSQGTVLAGINYGYT

J: TRBJ2-7
V: TRBV3-1
CDR3: ASSRRSGAGEQY

J: TRBJ2-2
V: TRBV19
CDR3: ASRRGYTGELF

J: TRBJ2-5
V: TRBV10-3
CDR3: AISESKTGQETQY

J: TRBJ2-1
V: TRBV13
CDR3: ASSLPLYNEQF

J: TRBJ2-3
V: TRBV4-3
CDR3: ASSPSSQAGQDTQY

J: TRBJ1-1
V: TRBV6-5
CDR3: ASSNQMNTEAF

J: TRBJ1-2
V: TRBV29-1
CDR3: SAKDRNGYT

J: TRBJ1-2
V: TRBV20-1
CDR3: SAQTDYGYT

J: TRBJ2-5
V: TRBV29-1
CDR3: SVTPPGQRGQY

J: TRBJ1-5
V: TRBV19
CDR3: ATGPGGRNQPQH

J: TRBJ2-3
V: TRBV3-2
CDR3: ASSQDCGTSGTDTQY

J: TRBJ2-1
V: TRBV11-3
CDR3: ASSLNRGGYNEQF

J: TRBJ2-1
V: TRBV11-2
CDR3: ASSLISEQF

J: TRBJ1-5
V: TRBV2
CDR3: ASSVRTGDQPQH

J: TRBJ1-1
V: TRBV10-3
CDR3: AISESGGNTEAF

J: TRBJ2-2
V: TRBV5-1
CDR3: ASSPGDTGTGELF

J: TRBJ2-3
V: TRBV5-1
CDR3: ASTWEFADTQY

J: TRBJ2-2
V: TRBV12-3/TRBV12-4
CDR3: ASRPQGTNTGELF

J: TRBJ1-2
V: TRBV20-1
CDR3: SAPRDYGYT

J: TRBJ1-2
V: TRBV4-3
CDR3: ASSQTTGGYGYT

J: TRBJ1-2
V: TRBV5-1
CDR3: ASSRTGDGYT

J: TRBJ1-1
V: TRBV5-4
CDR3: ASSFQGFEAF

J: TRBJ1-1
V: TRBV28
CDR3: ASSGPLFTEAF

J: TRBJ1-3
V: TRBV7-9
CDR3: ASSFVSMGRLSGNTIY

J: TRBJ2-4
V: TRBV6-2/TRBV6-3
CDR3: ASSPGQGQY

J: TRBJ1-4
V: TRBV27
CDR3: ASSFSGGRDEKLF

J: TRBJ2-7
V: TRBV20-1
CDR3: SARQGFSYEQY

J: TRBJ2-5
V: TRBV5-1
CDR3: ASSLELGPQETQY

J: TRBJ2-1
V: TRBV12-3/TRBV12-4
CDR3: ASVTEYNEQF

J: TRBJ1-1
V: TRBV28
CDR3: ASSAPGGQSLAF

J: TRBJ2-5
V: TRBV12-3/TRBV12-4
CDR3: ASSFGETQY

J: TRBJ2-5
V: TRBV7-2
CDR3: ASSLNWDRGRMETQY

J: TRBJ2-3
V: TRBV20-1
CDR3: SAGTETSTDTQY

J: TRBJ2-3
V: TRBV15
CDR3: ATIDLAVSTDTQY

J: TRBJ1-1
V: TRBV5-1
CDR3: ASSPGTGRTEAF

J: TRBJ1-5
V: TRBV23-1
CDR3: ASSRVRDNQPQH